This T cell receptor (beta chain) was recovered during a study of regulatory T cells in long-lasting Graves disease. Whole-study findings and limits: Small numbers of samples may have cut accuracy.

Stated time point: newly diagnosed GD, antithyroid drugs for less than 3 months. PBMCs provided the RNA from which the TCR library was made. This clonotype has at least ten counts. The antigen remains unidentified. Combining iRepertoire HTBI primers with Arm-PCR of CDR3 regions, the authors built TCR beta libraries. Via MiXCR, TCRdb re-called the multiplex PCR reads, giving one row per CDR3 protein. The sample records roughly 380,000 distinct CDR3 sequences, over 15% being singletons. This sample also belongs to another study, concerning T cells in Graves' hyperthyroidism and ophthalmopathy.

The receptor was derived from a man aged 40-50 years with Graves disease. Here the sequenced sample was peripheral blood mononuclear cells (PBMCs), taken at new diagnosis, from a patient treated with antithyroid drugs.

CDR3 region: CASSLYGGEGGYGYTF. In DNA form, the CDR3 reads TGTGCCAGCAGTTTATATGGCGGGGAGGGAGGCTATGGCTACACCTTC. The chain combines TRBV28 with TRBJ1-2, with unresolved D. Germline values: CDR1 MDHEN, CDR2 SYDVKM. Trimming pared 1 base from V and 4 bases from J, leaving 16 bases between. This CDR3 has 16 residues.